The 5 T cell receptor beta chains presented below share a single source sample, sequenced in a study of blood T cell repertoires in COVID-19. The table came from immunoSEQ multiplex PCR; TCRdb's copy has only in-frame clones and leaves some out. The sample lists hundreds of thousands of clones, 84% occurring once. The sample comprised peripheral blood. Receptors were obtained from a man aged 25-45 years with active or convalescent COVID-19.

V gene TRBV28 combines with J gene TRBJ2-2; 10 positions agree with TRBD2. This CDR3 region has 18 residues. Per the germline V gene, CDR1 is MDHEN and CDR2 is SYDVKM. V lost 3 bases, J lost 2 bases, and 9 bases stayed unmatched. The CDR3 DNA follows: TGTGCCAGCAGTTTCCCACTCAGGACTAGCGGAAACACCGGGGAGCTGTTTTTT. Translating it yields CASSFPLRTSGNTGELFF.

The gene calls are TRBV2 and TRBJ1-2; 7 bases align to TRBD1. This CDR3 comprises 13 residues. The ends lost 7 bases at V and 4 bases at J; junction bases unmatched: 6. Germline V CDR1 and CDR2: SNHLY, FYNNEI. The CDR3, as DNA: TGTGCCAGCATTGGACAGGACCTCTATGGCTACACCTTC. It translates to CASIGQDLYGYTF.

The rearrangement links TRBV6-2 or TRBV6-3 to TRBJ2-7, with TRBD1 matching 9 bases. The V segment lost 4 bases and the J segment 4 bases; nucleotides outside the gene matches: 14. CDR3 length: 17 residues. CDR1 is MNHEY and CDR2 is SVGEGT in the germline V gene. The CDR3 here is CASSFPAGTGSPYEQYF. The CDR3 region has the DNA TGTGCCAGCAGTTTTCCCGCCGGGACAGGGTCCCCATACGAGCAGTACTTC.

The chain uses TRBV28 and TRBJ1-5; no clear D gene. Looked up from germline, CDR1 is MDHEN and CDR2 is SYDVKM. V was cut by 6 bases and J by 4 bases, with 4 bases left in between. The CDR3 runs to 11 residues. CDR3 residues: CASRANQPQHF. The CDR3 nucleotides are TGTGCCAGCAGGGCTAATCAGCCCCAGCATTTT.

The gene calls are TRBV19 and TRBJ2-7; 12 bases map to TRBD2. Germline-derived CDR1 and CDR2 are LNHDA and SQIVND (reference sequence). After removal of 6 bases from V and 4 bases from J, the junction contained 7 bases not matched to a gene. This CDR3 contains 15 residues. CDR3 sequence: CASRRTSGISYEQYF. The DNA of the CDR3 is TGTGCCAGTAGACGGACTAGCGGGATTAGTTACGAGCAGTACTTC.